This TCR beta chain was profiled in a study of T cells in tuberculosis. Whole-study findings and limits: GEM motif frequencies gave more than 65% accuracy; the GMM repertoire gave 80% to 90%. Active tuberculosis TCR-alpha repertoires lay closer to GMM-specific TCRs than IGRA-negative controls, suggesting clonal expansion. Smaller alpha distances in active tuberculosis partly reflected shorter CDR3-alpha lengths.

The CDR3 consists of 15 residues. Germline lookup yields CDR1 SGHRS and CDR2 YFSETQ. Trimming shortened V by 1 base and J by 2 bases, and 13 bases separated the two germline ends. Notes on this clone: As yet, its antigen is unknown.

Assay: immunoSEQ multiplex PCR; the TCRdb copy retains only in-frame clones and omits some. This table holds 45,000 or so clones, about 96% found once. At study entry, adolescents had tuberculin skin tests and IGRA screening. The sequenced material came from PBMCs. This sequence originates from a donor aged 10 to 29 with latent tuberculosis or without tuberculosis infection. The rearrangement uses TRBV5-1 and TRBJ2-7; D ambiguous. The DNA of the CDR3 is TGCGCCAGCAGCTTGCTGGCTTCCCCTCCCTACGAGCAGTACTTC. It encodes CASSLLASPPYEQYF.